This T cell receptor (beta chain) was sequenced during a study of cytomegalovirus exposure and HLA in healthy donors (dated 2017 in TCRdb). Broadly, across the study: An earlier analysis of some 600 of the donors reported about 260 Gb of sequence data and about 120 million unique TCR beta sequences obtained from some 170 million T cells. An early release that covered 640 HLA-typed donors contained around 330 gigabases of sequencing data and 80 million or so unique TCR sequences. Of the roughly 400 genotyped donors, 75% to 85% were placed in the genetic ancestry cluster associated with self-reported Caucasian donors. The study aimed to test whether signatures of past pathogen exposure could be identified by cataloging public T cell receptors. Using immunosequencing, the study profiled T cell repertoires from about 650 subjects and related those repertoires to cytomegalovirus serostatus. A separate validation cohort of more than 100 different subjects was used in addition to the 666-subject first cohort. To predict cytomegalovirus infection status, the study combined high-throughput TCR immunosequencing, statistical association of individual TCRs with disease status, and machine learning. To study patterns of TCR occurrence, a later analysis re-analyzed previously published TCR beta repertoires from around 700 donors and added high-resolution HLA genotyping. In the later analysis, no new phenotypic data were used to find candidate immune exposures; instead, reliance was placed on TCR beta sequences and their occurrence across donors. To decide whether each TCR beta V gene segment behaved as functional or pseudogenic, an earlier analysis of some 600 of the donors relied on high-throughput TCR beta sequencing. Donor age, sex, ethnicity and CMV serostatus were compiled together with the repertoire data. Genome-wide SNP genotypes for about 65% of the roughly 670 donors were used in a later genetic analysis, which treated that subset as a discovery cohort. Every repertoire in the discovery cohort had been generated on one and the same sequencing platform. Class I and class II HLA loci were covered by the typing at four-digit resolution. Typing coverage varied by locus: roughly 629-640 donors for A, B, C, DRB1 and DQB1; roughly 520 for DQA1; about 570 for DPA1; around 450 for DPB1. A handful of DR-DQ haplotypes were handled as single units for association and clustering because linkage in the cohort was strong. On average, over 200,000 unique TCR beta nucleotide sequences were sequenced per donor among a few hundred genotyped donors of the cohort, with around 19% of those sequences being non-productive.

The cohort was made up of approximately 700 healthy bone marrow donors. Cohort members were all nominally healthy when sampled, although unrecorded immune exposures were likely present. The donor was CMV seronegative and was included in the group of 352 seronegative cohort members. Every donor gave a peripheral blood sample, and the peripheral blood mononuclear cells from that sample were used for TCR beta sequencing. Genomic DNA extraction from the blood cell samples was performed with the Qiagen DNeasy Blood Extraction Kit. The receptor library was made with the immunoSEQ multiplex PCR assay. The multiplex PCR relied on a mix of 60 forward primers for TCR Vbeta segments and 13 reverse primers for TCR Jbeta segments. The CDR3 region of rearranged TCR beta genes was amplified from genomic DNA with a multiplex PCR assay. The amplified TCR beta libraries were sequenced on the Illumina HiSeq System as 87-base-pair reads. From the authors' description of their analysis: A later analysis tallied around 82 million unique TCR beta chains across the 666 repertoires, and approximately 9.9 million of those chains were shared by two or more donors. Raw reads were error-corrected and collapsed into unique sequences by a nearest-neighbor algorithm in which closely related sequences were merged to remove PCR and sequencing errors. Alignment of CDR3 sequences to IMGT reference sequences was used to assign V, D and J gene segments. For a sequence to be retained, a match of at least six nucleotides was required to both a V gene segment and a J gene segment. Rearrangements were called productive when the CDR3 lacked stop codons and stayed in frame with V and J; all others were non-productive. CDR3 was defined according to IMGT convention as the region running from the second conserved V-encoded cysteine to the conserved J-encoded phenylalanine. The earlier analysis of more than 450 of the donors excluded sequences that lacked an unambiguous match to a single V gene segment. An earlier analysis of a few hundred of the donors called V segments functional above 56.7% productive rearrangements and segregating when the between-donor standard deviation exceeded 5%. To diagnose cytomegalovirus status from the catalog of TCR beta chain sequences, a statistical classification framework was built. In a later analysis, V and J genes were assigned by comparing TCR nucleotide sequences against IMGT/GENE-DB human TR gene sequences. The TCRdist pipeline was used in a later analysis to assign CDR3 sequences and most-parsimonious VDJ recombination scenarios. A later analysis defined each TCR beta chain by its CDR3 amino acid sequence plus V-gene family, and excluded reads lacking a unique V-gene family. To address suspected cross-contamination and a sequencing artifact, a later analysis removed approximately 590 highly shared, low-generation-probability nucleotide sequences. A later analysis calculated a clonal expansion index for each public chain from normalized within-repertoire ranks of inferred template counts. Generation probabilities in a later analysis came from a VDJ recombination model fitted to out-of-frame rearrangements, and those results were checked against IGoR. A later analysis scored TCR-TCR, TCR-HLA and TCR-CMV co-occurrence with hypergeometric tests, applying a repertoire-size bias correction to TCR pairs. A later analysis estimated false discovery rates by permuting HLA or CMV assignments 20 times. In a later analysis, co-occurring TCRs were grouped using DBSCAN, and TCRdist sequence similarity was added for clustering within HLA-allele-positive subsets. Co-occurrence clustering excluded repertoires with fewer than 30,000 or more than 120,000 public chains, plus five with anomalous nucleotide sharing. The table comes from immuneACCESS by way of TCRdb, which keeps in-frame sequences with V and J called. Part of the clones is missing from these tables; in studies checked, under half for an unresolved V gene and the rest for unknown reasons. That table gives V, J and clone size, and the DNA gave D and trimming. In this sample the table shows under 200,000 clones, around 75% of which occur a single time. About 1.3% of the sample belongs to the ten largest clones.

On this clone: Its antigen is currently not known. There are no base qualities to consult, and no much larger clone falls within one base.

The investigation overall reported the following: The authors suggested that the approach could potentially be extended to other disease states and immunological phenotypes. Linkage disequilibrium might explain the correlated functional status among segregating V segments, but an unknown experimental factor could not be ruled out. The study listed approximately 150 TCR beta chains as associated with cytomegalovirus. In a later analysis, about 16,000 TCR beta sequences were associated with specific HLA alleles at a false discovery rate of 0.05. Compared with equally common non-associated chains, HLA-associated TCR beta chains in a later analysis were more clonally expanded and had lower generation probabilities. In vitro tests confirmed that three of the cytomegalovirus-associated TCR beta chains recognize cytomegalovirus antigens. A cluster of highly shared sequence variants was judged likely to represent a technical artifact of the sequencing pipeline. A later analysis found that most CMV-associated TCR beta chains appeared HLA-restricted, with HLA associations seemingly driven largely by CMV exposure. In a later genetic analysis, fewer N-insertions in productive TCRs were reported among donors in an Asian-associated ancestry cluster than the 666-donor mean. Because some donors lacked HLA typing at each locus, the association tests relied only on the typed subset. The 87-base-pair reads could not distinguish some IMGT-functional V segments, including TRBV6-2 and TRBV6-3, so those segments were excluded. When HLA alleles, especially DR and DQ, strongly co-occurred, attributing TCR associations to individual alleles was difficult. V-gene and J-gene trimming of TCR beta chains was associated with a missense DCLRE1C variant in a later genetic analysis, and the association was replicated in an independent cohort. For the cohort, immune exposure information was limited to CMV serostatus. In a later analysis, several top co-occurrence clusters were reported to appear linked to parvovirus B19, influenza, CMV and Epstein-Barr virus. While some public TCRs were present in many individuals, most TCR sequences turned up only very rarely across donors. A further reported finding was that TCR beta sequences accurately predicted the HLA-A and HLA-B alleles for most subjects in the first cohort. A later analysis found that TCR association rates varied across HLA loci, with DRB1 alleles showing the most associated TCRs and HLA-C alleles the fewest. In this cohort, only TCR beta chains were sequenced, and detectable features were limited by the absence of alpha or paired-chain data. Roughly uniform sequencing depth across donors was assumed in presence/absence analyses, although this assumption may not hold. Because counts were too low, about 18 rarely observed V segments, including chromosome 9 orphons, were excluded from the earlier analysis of 587 of the donors. In both the original and validation cohorts, the classifier was reported to diagnose cytomegalovirus status with high specificity and sensitivity. Broadly in line with IMGT annotations, most TCR beta V segments showed up in productive rearrangements about 90% or about 30% of the time in an earlier analysis of roughly 590 of the donors.

Trimming costs V 0 bases and J 0 bases, and their ends lie 12 bases apart. CDR1 and CDR2 (SGHTA, FQGNSA) derive from the germline V gene. Taken from cysteine to phenylalanine, the CDR3 has 16 residues. Only CDR3 DNA is held: 48 bases, read in frame from base 1. The receptor's source is a man younger than 35 in good health and CMV-seronegative. Sequencing was done on a sample of PBMCs. This sequence uses TRBV7-2 and TRBJ2-7, with the identity of the D gene unclear. The nucleotides are TGTGCCAGCAGCTTAGCCGCCGCCTTCAGCTCCTACGAGCAGTACTTC. Its product reads: CASSLAAAFSSYEQYF.